These 21 T cell receptor beta chains were all obtained from the same sample, sequenced in a study of blood T cell repertoires in COVID-19. Here immunoSEQ multiplex PCR was the method, and the copy in TCRdb shows in-frame clones only, minus some. The sample carries roughly 200,000 clones, around 84% recorded once. Sequencing used PBMCs or T cells enriched from blood (not recorded which). Receptor source: a man aged 35-49 years who had recovered from COVID-19.

The chain couples TRBV19 to TRBJ2-7, with TRBD1 matching 8 bases. CDR1 is LNHDA, CDR2 SQIVND, per germline (reference sequence). CDR3 length: 12 residues. V lost 5 bases and J lost 6; bases outside the gene matches: 3. This CDR3 reads CASSATGAEQYF. CDR3 sequence (DNA): TGTGCCAGTAGTGCGACAGGGGCCGAGCAGTACTTC.

The J gene is TRBJ1-1, the V gene TRBV28; D possibly corresponds to TRBD1 (6 bases). Trimming took off 2 bases at V and 8 bases at J, with 12 bases between the two ends. The CDR3 is 13 amino acids. CDR1 and CDR2 (germline): MDHEN, SYDVKM. The CDR3: CASSLSSGVEAFF. The CDR3 nucleotides read TGTGCCAGCAGTTTAAGCTCAGGGGTAGAAGCTTTCTTT.

This clone was seen a few times. The V and J genes are TRBV24-1 and TRBJ1-2; 9 bases are shared with TRBD1. The CDR3 totals 13 residues. Trimming at V came to 5 bases and at J to 4 bases, leaving 1 base not matched to a gene. Germline-derived CDR1 and CDR2 are KGHDR and SFDVKD. CDR3 coding DNA: TGTGCCACCAGTGTGGGACAGGGCTATGGCTACACCTTC. Its translation is CATSVGQGYGYTF.

CDR3 in amino acids: CASSWGLAQETGELFF. The CDR3 bases are TGCGCCAGCAGCTGGGGACTAGCGCAAGAGACCGGGGAGCTGTTTTTT. This chain uses TRBV5-1 with TRBJ2-2; 10 bases align to TRBD2. The germline CDR1 and CDR2 sequences are SGHRS and YFSETQ. The CDR3 contains 16 residues. The V and J ends lost 3 bases and 5 bases, in that order; junction bases with no gene match: 7. The complete variable domain, with remaining parts taken from reference TRBV5-1 and TRBJ2-2, reads KAGVTQTPRYLIKTRGQQVTLSCSPISGHRSVSWYQQTPGQGLQFLFEYFSETQRNKGNFPGRFSGRQFSNSRSEMNVSTLELGDSALYLCASSWGLAQETGELFFGEGSRLTVL.

This rearrangement joins TRBV6-5 to TRBJ1-5, with a tentative D call TRBD1 (5 bases). The V gene's germline CDR1 is MNHEY and CDR2 SVGAGI. Trimming cost V 6 bases and J 4 bases, with 13 bases left between them. The CDR3 is made up of 14 amino acids. As DNA, the CDR3 is TGTGCCAGCAGGGGAAGGGGACTAAATCAGCCCCAGCATTTT. This translates into CASRGRGLNQPQHF.

V usage is TRBV9 and J usage is TRBJ2-7; possibly TRBD1 for D (6 bases). This CDR3 is 14 amino acids long. In germline, CDR1 is SGDLS, CDR2 YYNGEE. V shed 0 bases and J shed 5 bases, with 12 bases lying between them. The CDR3 here is CASSVGGGKDEQYF. The CDR3 DNA follows: TGTGCCAGCAGCGTAGGAGGGGGTAAAGACGAGCAGTACTTC.

This chain joins TRBV9 and TRBJ2-7; tentative D call: TRBD1 (5 bases). The CDR3 contains 15 residues. Germline V gene lookup returns CDR1 SGDLS and CDR2 YYNGEE. Trimming pared 4 bases from V and 6 bases from J, leaving 20 bases between. For the CDR3, the DNA is TGTGCCAGCAGCCAAGAGTGGGGCAGGGTGGGCGAGCAGTACTTC. Encoded protein: CASSQEWGRVGEQYF. Full variable domain (remainder filled in from reference TRBV9 and TRBJ2-7): DSGVTQTPKHLITATGQRVTLRCSPRSGDLSVYWYQQSLDQGLQFLIQYYNGEERAKGNILERFSAQQFPDLHSELNLSSLELGDSALYFCASSQEWGRVGEQYFGPGTRLTVT.

The CDR3 DNA follows: TGCGCCAGCAGCTTGGGGCAGAACCAAGAGACCCAGTACTTC. Translated, it gives CASSLGQNQETQYF. The J gene is TRBJ2-5, the V gene TRBV5-1; D gene ambiguous. Germline CDR1 is SGHRS and CDR2 is YFSETQ. V lost 0 bases and J lost 0, with 6 bases in between. The CDR3 is made up of 14 amino acids.

This chain links TRBV1 with TRBJ2-1; the D call in the table, TRBD2, was not verified against the DNA. TRBV1 has pseudogene status. The CDR3 is made up of 16 amino acids. CDR3 region: CTSSRDTSGSFDEQFF. The CDR3 bases are TGCACCAGCTCCCGGGACACTAGCGGGAGTTTCGATGAGCAGTTCTTC.

The chain couples TRBV10-3 to TRBJ2-7, with TRBD1 matching over 8 bases. Germline-derived CDR1 and CDR2 are ENHRY and SYGVKD. The CDR3 is made up of 16 amino acids. J lost 2 bases, V lost 3 bases, and 9 bases had no gene match. CDR3: CAISDQRTGKAYEQYF. CDR3 bases: TGTGCCATCAGTGATCAAAGGACAGGGAAGGCCTACGAGCAGTACTTC.

This chain uses TRBV6-5 with TRBJ1-1; D remains ambiguous. The CDR3 sequence is 16 residues long. Germline V lookup: CDR1 MNHEY, CDR2 SVGAGI. V was clipped by 0 bases and J by 2 bases, with 13 bases between them. In DNA, the CDR3 is TGTGCCAGCAGTTACTCCTTGGGCAGAATAAACACTGAAGCTTTCTTT. This codes for CASSYSLGRINTEAFF.

The chain links TRBV27 to TRBJ2-5; 7 bases are shared with TRBD1. The CDR3 runs to 18 residues. Germline loops: CDR1 MNHEY, CDR2 SMNVEV (reference sequence). Unmatched junction bases numbered 22, after V lost 5 bases and J lost 7 bases. CDR3 DNA sequence: TGTGCCAGCAGTGAGGTTCTCAGGCAAGGGGGCGCCCTGTCGACCCAGTACTTC. Translated, it gives CASSEVLRQGGALSTQYF.

V usage is TRBV4-3 and J usage is TRBJ1-5; 7 positions match TRBD1. The CDR3 totals 15 residues. Per the germline V gene, CDR1 is LGHNA and CDR2 is YSLEER. V lost 0 bases to trimming and J lost 4 bases; unmatched junction nucleotides: 3. In DNA form, the CDR3 reads TGCGCCAGCAGCCAAGATGGGGGACAGAATCAGCCCCAGCATTTT. It is translated as CASSQDGGQNQPQHF.

The V gene is TRBV10-2, the J gene TRBJ2-5; 12 bases map to TRBD2. This CDR3 is 16 amino acids long. V shed 4 bases and J 0 bases; nucleotides not matched to a gene: 3. Per germline, CDR1 WSHSY and CDR2 SAAADI. Here the CDR3 DNA reads TGCGCCAGCAGTGGCGGACTAGCGGGATACCAAGAGACCCAGTACTTC. The encoded protein is CASSGGLAGYQETQYF.

This clone was recorded only once. V usage is TRBV12-5 and J usage is TRBJ1-1; D not certain. Trimming took 2 bases from V and 1 from J, leaving 8 bases between them. CDR3 length: 14 residues. Germline values: CDR1 LGHNT, CDR2 FRNRAP. CDR3 in DNA: TGTGCTAGTGGTTTGTTGCCGGGGAACACTGAAGCTTTCTTT. Translation: CASGLLPGNTEAFF.

This rearrangement joins TRBV15 to TRBJ1-3, with TRBD1 matching over 10 bases. V lost 5 bases, J lost 3 bases, and 4 bases stayed unmatched. From germline, CDR1 is LNHNV and CDR2 YYDKDF (reference sequence). This CDR3 is 15 amino acids long. The CDR3 loop reads CATSPGQGSGNTIYF. The CDR3 region has the DNA TGTGCCACCAGCCCGGGACAGGGGAGTGGAAACACCATATATTTT.

The J gene is TRBJ2-1, the V gene TRBV24-1; TRBD1 might be the D (6 bases). The CDR3 runs 17 residues. V gave up 1 base and J gave up 0 bases, with 12 bases separating them. Germline V gene sequence: CDR1 KGHDR, CDR2 SFDVKD. The CDR3 is CATSDFTGPSSYNEQFF. Written as DNA, the CDR3 is TGTGCCACCAGTGATTTTACAGGGCCTAGCTCCTACAATGAGCAGTTCTTC.

V gene TRBV7-2 combines with J gene TRBJ1-5; D is uncertain. Germline V CDR1 and CDR2: SGHTA, FQGNSA. This CDR3 is 15 amino acids long. V was cut by 1 base and J by 2 bases, with 9 bases left in between. CDR3 amino acids: CASSLGGMGNQPQHF. The CDR3 coding sequence is TGTGCCAGCAGCTTAGGAGGGATGGGCAATCAGCCCCAGCATTTT.

V usage is TRBV5-5 and J usage is TRBJ2-6; D is unclear. The V gene lost 7 bases and the J gene lost 2 bases, with 10 bases spanning the gap. The CDR3 covers 14 residues. Germline V gene data show CDR1 as SGHKS and CDR2 as YYEKEE (reference sequence). The CDR3 loop reads CASLFNAGANVLTF. The CDR3 DNA is TGTGCCAGCCTATTCAACGCTGGGGCCAACGTCCTGACTTTC.

This chain joins TRBV4-1 and TRBJ1-1; 8 bases fit TRBD1. Looked up from germline, CDR1 is MGHRA and CDR2 is YSYEKL. The CDR3 covers 17 residues. The V segment lost 4 bases and the J segment 0 bases; nucleotides outside the gene matches: 10. CDR3 nucleotide sequence: TGCGCCAGCAGCCCCGGGACAGGTGGATTCATGAACACTGAAGCTTTCTTT. It is translated as CASSPGTGGFMNTEAFF.

The CDR3: CASSLLGQKNIQYF. The DNA for the CDR3 is TGTGCCAGCAGCTTACTGGGACAGAAAAACATTCAGTACTTC. V usage is TRBV7-9 and J usage is TRBJ2-4, with 7 bases identical to TRBD1. Trimming took 2 bases from V and 4 from J; bases not matched to a gene: 2. The CDR3 is made up of 14 amino acids. Germline CDR1 reads SEHNR; CDR2 reads FQNEAQ (reference sequence).